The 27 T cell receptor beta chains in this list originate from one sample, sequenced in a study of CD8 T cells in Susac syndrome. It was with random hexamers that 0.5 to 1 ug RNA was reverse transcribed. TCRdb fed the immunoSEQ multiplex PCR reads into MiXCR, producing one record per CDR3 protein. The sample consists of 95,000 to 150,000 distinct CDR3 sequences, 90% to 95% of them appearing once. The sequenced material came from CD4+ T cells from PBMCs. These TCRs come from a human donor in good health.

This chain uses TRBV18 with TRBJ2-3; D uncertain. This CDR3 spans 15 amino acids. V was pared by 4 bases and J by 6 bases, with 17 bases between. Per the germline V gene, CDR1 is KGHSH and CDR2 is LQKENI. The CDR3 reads CASSLMTSLRDTQYF. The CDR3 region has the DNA TGTGCCAGCTCACTCATGACTTCTCTTCGTGATACGCAGTATTTT.

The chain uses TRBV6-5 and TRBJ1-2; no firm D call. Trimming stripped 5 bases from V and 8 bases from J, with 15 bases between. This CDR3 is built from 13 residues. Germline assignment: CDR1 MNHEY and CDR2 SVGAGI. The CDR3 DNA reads TGTGCCAGCAGTGTCGACCTTTCCGGAGGCTACACCTTC. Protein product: CASSVDLSGGYTF.

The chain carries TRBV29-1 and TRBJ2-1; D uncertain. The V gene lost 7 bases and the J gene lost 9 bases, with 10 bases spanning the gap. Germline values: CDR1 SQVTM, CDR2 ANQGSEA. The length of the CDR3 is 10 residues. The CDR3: CSAKHGEQFF. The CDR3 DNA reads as TGCAGCGCTAAACATGGTGAGCAGTTCTTC.

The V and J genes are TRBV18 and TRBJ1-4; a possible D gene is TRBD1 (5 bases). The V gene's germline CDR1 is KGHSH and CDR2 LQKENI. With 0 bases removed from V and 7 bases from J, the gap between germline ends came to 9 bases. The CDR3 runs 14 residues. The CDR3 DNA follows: TGTGCCAGCTCACCACCGGGAGGGGTTGAAAAACTGTTTTTT. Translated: CASSPPGGVEKLFF.

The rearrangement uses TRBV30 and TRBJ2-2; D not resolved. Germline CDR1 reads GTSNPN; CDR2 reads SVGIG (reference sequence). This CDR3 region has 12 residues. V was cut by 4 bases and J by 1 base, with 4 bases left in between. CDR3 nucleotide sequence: TGTGCCTGGATAGTGAACACCGGGGAGCTGTTTTTT. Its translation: CAWIVNTGELFF.

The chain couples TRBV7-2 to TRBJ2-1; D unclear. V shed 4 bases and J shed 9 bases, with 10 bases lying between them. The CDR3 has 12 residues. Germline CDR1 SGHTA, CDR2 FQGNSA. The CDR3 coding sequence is TGTGCCAGCAGCTCGTCTGGGATTGAGCAGTTCTTC. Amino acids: CASSSSGIEQFF.

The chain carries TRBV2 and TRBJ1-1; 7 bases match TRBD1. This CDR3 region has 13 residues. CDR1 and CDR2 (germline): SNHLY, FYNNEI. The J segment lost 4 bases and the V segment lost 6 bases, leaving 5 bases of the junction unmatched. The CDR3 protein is CASSQGVSTEAFF. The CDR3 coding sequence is TGTGCCAGCAGCCAGGGGGTTAGCACTGAAGCTTTCTTT.

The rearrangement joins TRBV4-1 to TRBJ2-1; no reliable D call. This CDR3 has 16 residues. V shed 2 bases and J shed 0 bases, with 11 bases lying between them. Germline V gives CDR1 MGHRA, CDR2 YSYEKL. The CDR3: CASSQQTESSYNEQFF. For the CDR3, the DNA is TGCGCCAGCAGCCAACAGACGGAGAGCTCCTACAATGAGCAGTTCTTC.

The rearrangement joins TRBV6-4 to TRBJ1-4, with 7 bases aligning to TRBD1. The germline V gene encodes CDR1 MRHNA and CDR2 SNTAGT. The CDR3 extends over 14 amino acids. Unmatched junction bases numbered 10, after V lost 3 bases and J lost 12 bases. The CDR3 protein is CASSEQQGIGELFF. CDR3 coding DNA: TGTGCCAGCAGTGAACAACAGGGGATAGGCGAACTGTTTTTT.

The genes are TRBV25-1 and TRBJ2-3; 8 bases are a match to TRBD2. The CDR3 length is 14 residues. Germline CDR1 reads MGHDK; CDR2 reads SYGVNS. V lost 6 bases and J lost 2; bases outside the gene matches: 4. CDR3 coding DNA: TGTGCCAGCAGCGAGCGGGGGTTCACAGATACGCAGTATTTT. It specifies CASSERGFTDTQYF.

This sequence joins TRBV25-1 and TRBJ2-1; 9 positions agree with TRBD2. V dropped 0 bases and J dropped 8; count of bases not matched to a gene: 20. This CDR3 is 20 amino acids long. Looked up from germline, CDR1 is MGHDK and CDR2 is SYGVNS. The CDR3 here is CASSEYKGQGSGRMCYEQFF. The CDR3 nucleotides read TGTGCCAGCAGTGAATATAAGGGCCAGGGAAGCGGGAGGATGTGTTATGAGCAGTTCTTC.

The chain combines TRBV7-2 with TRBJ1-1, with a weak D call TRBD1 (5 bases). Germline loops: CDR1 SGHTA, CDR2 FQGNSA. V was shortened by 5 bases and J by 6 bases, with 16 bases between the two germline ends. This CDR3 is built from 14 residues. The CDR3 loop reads CASSPGGRGAEAFF. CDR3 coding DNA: TGTGCCAGCAGCCCTGGTGGGCGGGGGGCTGAAGCTTTCTTT. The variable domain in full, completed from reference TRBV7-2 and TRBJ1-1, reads GAGVSQSPSNKVTEKGKDVELRCDPISGHTALYWYRQSLGQGLEFLIYFQGNSAPDKSGLPSDRFSAERTGGSVSTLTIQRTQQEDSAVYLCASSPGGRGAEAFFGQGTRLTVV.

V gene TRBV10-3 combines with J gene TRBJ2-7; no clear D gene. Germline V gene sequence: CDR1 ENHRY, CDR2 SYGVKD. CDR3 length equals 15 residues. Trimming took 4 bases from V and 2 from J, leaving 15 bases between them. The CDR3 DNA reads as TGTGCCATCAGTGGGATGGGGTTGTCGGCCTACGAGCAGTACTTC. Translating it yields CAISGMGLSAYEQYF.

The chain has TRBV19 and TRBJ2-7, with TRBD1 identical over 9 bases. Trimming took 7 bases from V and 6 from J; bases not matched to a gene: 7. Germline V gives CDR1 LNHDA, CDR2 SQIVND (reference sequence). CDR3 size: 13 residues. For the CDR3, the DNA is TGTGCCAGTACGGGACAGGGCCCCTCCGAGCAGTACTTC. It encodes CASTGQGPSEQYF.

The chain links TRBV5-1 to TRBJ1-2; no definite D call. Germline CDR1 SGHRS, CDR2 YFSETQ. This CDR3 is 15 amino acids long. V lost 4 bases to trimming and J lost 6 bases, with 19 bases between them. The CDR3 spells CASSIGRLPQDGYTF. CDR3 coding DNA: TGCGCCAGCAGCATAGGCCGACTACCGCAGGATGGCTACACCTTC.

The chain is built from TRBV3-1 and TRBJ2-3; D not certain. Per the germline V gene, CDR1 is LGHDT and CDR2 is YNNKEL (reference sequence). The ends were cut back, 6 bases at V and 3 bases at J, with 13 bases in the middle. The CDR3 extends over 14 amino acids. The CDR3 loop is CASSSLGRTDTQYF. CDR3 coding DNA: TGTGCCAGCAGTTCCCTGGGTAGGACAGATACGCAGTATTTT.

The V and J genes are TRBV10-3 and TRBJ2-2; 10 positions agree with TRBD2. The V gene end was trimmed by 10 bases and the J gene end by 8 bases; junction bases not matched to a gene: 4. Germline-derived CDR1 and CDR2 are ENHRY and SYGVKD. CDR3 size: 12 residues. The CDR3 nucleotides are TGTGCCAGCGGGACTAGCGAGGGGGAGCTGTTTTTT. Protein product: CASGTSEGELFF.

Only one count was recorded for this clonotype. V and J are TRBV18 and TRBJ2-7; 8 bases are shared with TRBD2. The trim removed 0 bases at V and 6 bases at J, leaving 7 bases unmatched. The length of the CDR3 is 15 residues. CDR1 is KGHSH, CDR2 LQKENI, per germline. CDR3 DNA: TGTGCCAGCTCACCACCTCCGGGAGGGTCGGTCGAGCAGTACTTC. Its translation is CASSPPPGGSVEQYF.

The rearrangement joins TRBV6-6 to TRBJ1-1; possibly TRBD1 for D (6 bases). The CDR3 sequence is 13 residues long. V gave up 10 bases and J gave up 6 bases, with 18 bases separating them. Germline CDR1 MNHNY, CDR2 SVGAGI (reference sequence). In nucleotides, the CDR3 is TGTGCCACATTAACAGGGATCGGCGCTGAAGCTTTCTTT. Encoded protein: CATLTGIGAEAFF.

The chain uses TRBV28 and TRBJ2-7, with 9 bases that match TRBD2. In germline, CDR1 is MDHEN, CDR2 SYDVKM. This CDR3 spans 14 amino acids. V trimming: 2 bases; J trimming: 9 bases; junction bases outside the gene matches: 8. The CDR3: CASSLGGRALGQYF. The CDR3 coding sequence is TGTGCCAGCAGTTTAGGCGGGAGGGCCCTTGGGCAGTACTTC.

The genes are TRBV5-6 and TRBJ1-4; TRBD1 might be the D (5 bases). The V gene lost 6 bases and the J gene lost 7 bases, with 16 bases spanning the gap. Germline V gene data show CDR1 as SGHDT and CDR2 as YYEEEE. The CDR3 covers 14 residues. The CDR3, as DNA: TGTGCCAGCAACGCGGGCAGGGCGATTGAAAAACTGTTTTTT. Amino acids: CASNAGRAIEKLFF.

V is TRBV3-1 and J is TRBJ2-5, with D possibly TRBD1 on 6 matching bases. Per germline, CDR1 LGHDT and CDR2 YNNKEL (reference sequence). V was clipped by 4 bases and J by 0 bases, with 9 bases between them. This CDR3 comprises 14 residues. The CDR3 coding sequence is TGTGCCAGCAGCCGGGACATTTACCAAGAGACCCAGTACTTC. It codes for CASSRDIYQETQYF.

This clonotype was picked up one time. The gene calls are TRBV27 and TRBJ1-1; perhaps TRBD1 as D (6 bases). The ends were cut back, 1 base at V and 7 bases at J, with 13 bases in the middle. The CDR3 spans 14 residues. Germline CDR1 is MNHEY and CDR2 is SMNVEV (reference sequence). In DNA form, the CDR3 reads TGTGCCAGCAGTTTATGGTCTCAGGGACATGAAGCTTTCTTT. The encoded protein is CASSLWSQGHEAFF.

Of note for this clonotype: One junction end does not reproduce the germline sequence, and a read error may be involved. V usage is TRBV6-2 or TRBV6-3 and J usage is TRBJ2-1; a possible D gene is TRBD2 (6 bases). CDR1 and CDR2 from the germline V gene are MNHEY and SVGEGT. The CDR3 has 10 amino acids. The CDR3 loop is CASSTPGGLF. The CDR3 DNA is TGTGCCAGTTCAACCCCCGGGGGTCTCTTC.

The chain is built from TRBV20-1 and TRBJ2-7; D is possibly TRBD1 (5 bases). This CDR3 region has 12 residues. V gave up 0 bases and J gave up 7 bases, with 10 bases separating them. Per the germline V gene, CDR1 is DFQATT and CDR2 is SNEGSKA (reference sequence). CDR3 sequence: CSARDRAREQYF. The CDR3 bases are TGCAGTGCTAGAGACAGGGCCCGGGAGCAGTACTTC.

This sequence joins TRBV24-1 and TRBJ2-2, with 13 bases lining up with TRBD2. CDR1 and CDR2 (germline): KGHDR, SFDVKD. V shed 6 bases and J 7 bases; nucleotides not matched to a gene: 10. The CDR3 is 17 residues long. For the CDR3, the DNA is TGTGCCACCAGTTCACCAGGACTAGCGGGAGCAGGCGGGGAGCTGTTTTTT. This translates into CATSSPGLAGAGGELFF.

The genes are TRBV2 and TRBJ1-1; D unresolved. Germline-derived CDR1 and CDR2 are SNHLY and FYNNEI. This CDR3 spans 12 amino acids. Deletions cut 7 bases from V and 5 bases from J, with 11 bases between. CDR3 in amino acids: CASKGSNTEAFF. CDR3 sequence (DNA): TGTGCCAGCAAAGGCAGCAATACTGAAGCTTTCTTT.